This T cell receptor beta chain derives from a study of T-cell reconstitution after alpha-beta-depleted transplantation in children. Trimming removed 1 base at V and 2 bases at J, with 5 bases between. In germline, CDR1 is LGHDT, CDR2 YNNKEL (reference sequence). CDR3 length: 13 residues. The sample holds many counts of this clonotype. Researchers prepared the TCRbeta library using unique molecular identifiers, the study reports. A single record per CDR3 protein comes from TCRdb applying MiXCR to the PCR reads. There are some 500,000 distinct CDR3 sequences in the sample; around 19% occur only once, and 3.3% lies in the top ten.

This TCR came from a human donor who donated a stem cell graft to a child with acute lymphoblastic leukemia. Source: PBMCs from the stem cell graft donor, taken from the stem cell graft. This chain links TRBV3-1 with TRBJ2-5; D is undetermined. In DNA form, the CDR3 reads TGTGCCAGCAGCCAAGGTCGGCAAGAGACCCAGTACTTC. It specifies CASSQGRQETQYF.